The clone carrying this T cell receptor (beta chain) turned up a few times. The antigen remains unidentified. The CDR3 runs 17 residues. Losses at the gene ends were 6 bases for V and 6 bases for J; bases not matched to a gene: 14. CDR1 is MNHNS, CDR2 SASEGT, per germline. Preparation of the TCRbeta library involved a method that used unique molecular identifiers. Each CDR3 protein gets one entry after TCRdb re-called the PCR reads with MiXCR. The repertoire holds 250,000 to 300,000 distinct CDR3 sequences, with around 7.1% as singletons. The source of the sample is a study of T-cell reconstitution after alpha-beta-depleted transplantation in children. Whole-study findings and limits: Reportedly, roughly two months post-transplant, alpha-beta T cells arose from several hundred expanded graft clones. At the one-year point after transplant, T-cell counts and TCRbeta diversity were found to come mostly from T cells that had been newly produced.

The chain is built from TRBV6-1 and TRBJ2-1, with 10 bases matching TRBD2. Specimen: peripheral blood, collected 360 days after TCRalphabeta/CD19-depleted stem cell transplant. The clonotype comes from a female patient aged 2-10 years who had a stem cell transplant for Fanconi anemia, so the T cells may come from the graft donor. CDR3 protein: CASSSLVSSGGANEQFF. The CDR3, as DNA: TGTGCCAGCAGCTCTCTGGTCTCGAGCGGGGGGGCCAATGAGCAGTTCTTC.